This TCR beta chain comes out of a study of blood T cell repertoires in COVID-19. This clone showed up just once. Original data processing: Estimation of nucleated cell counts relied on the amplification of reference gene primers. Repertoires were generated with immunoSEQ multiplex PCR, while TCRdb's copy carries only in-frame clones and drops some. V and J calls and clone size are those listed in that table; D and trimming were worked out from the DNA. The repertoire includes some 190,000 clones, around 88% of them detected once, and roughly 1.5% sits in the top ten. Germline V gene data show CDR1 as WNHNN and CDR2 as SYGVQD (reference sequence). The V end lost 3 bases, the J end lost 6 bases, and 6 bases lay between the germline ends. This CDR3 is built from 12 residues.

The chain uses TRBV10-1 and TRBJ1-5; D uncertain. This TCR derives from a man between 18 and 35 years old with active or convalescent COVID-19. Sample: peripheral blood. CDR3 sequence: CASSESSQPQHF. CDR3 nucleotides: TGCGCCAGCAGTGAATCGAGTCAGCCCCAGCATTTT.